Below are 21 T cell receptor beta chains sequenced from a single sample in a study of beta chain features in type 1 diabetes. General observations from the study: Among all four CD4+ subsets, Type 1 diabetes patients had TCRB CDR3s that were moderately but significantly shorter.

Expressed TCRB transcripts got sequenced, as all isolated RNA was reverse transcribed. The table came from immunoSEQ multiplex PCR; TCRdb's copy has only in-frame clones and leaves some out. The data show 600,000 to 700,000 clones, with approximately 13% seen just once and 0.095% to 0.15% held by the top ten. The antigens for these receptors are not known. Material: naive CD4+ T cells from blood. The receptors were sampled from a man in his thirties or forties with type 1 diabetes.

This chain links TRBV6-1 with TRBJ2-5; D call uncertain. Trimming left V 2 bases short and J 2 bases short, with 6 bases between. Germline V gene data show CDR1 as MNHNS and CDR2 as SASEGT. The CDR3 loop spans 13 amino acids. In DNA, the CDR3 is TGTGCCAGCAGTGAAATGACACAAGAGACCCAGTACTTC. It yields the protein CASSEMTQETQYF.

The rearrangement uses TRBV7-2 and TRBJ2-1; D gene ambiguous. The CDR3 totals 14 residues. The V end was cut by 1 base, the J end by 5 bases, with 9 bases between. Per germline, CDR1 SGHTA and CDR2 FQGNSA. The CDR3 nucleotides are TGTGCCAGCAGCTTAGGGCGGCAAAACAATGAGCAGTTCTTC. Translated: CASSLGRQNNEQFF. Using reference TRBV7-2 and TRBJ2-1 for the parts outside the CDR3, the full variable domain is GAGVSQSPSNKVTEKGKDVELRCDPISGHTALYWYRQSLGQGLEFLIYFQGNSAPDKSGLPSDRFSAERTGGSVSTLTIQRTQQEDSAVYLCASSLGRQNNEQFFGPGTRLTVL.

This clone was seen a few times. The chain is built from TRBV6-1 and TRBJ2-2; no clear D. Germline loops: CDR1 MNHNS, CDR2 SASEGT. V lost 6 bases, J lost 8 bases, and 13 bases lay in between. The CDR3 spans 13 residues. The DNA of the CDR3 is TGTGCCAGCAGAAGACCGATGCAAGGGGAGCTGTTTTTT. Translated: CASRRPMQGELFF.

This clone was seen only a few times. The CDR3 is CAWSLQVQETQYF. As DNA, the CDR3 is TGTGCCTGGAGTTTACAGGTCCAAGAGACCCAGTACTTC. The chain uses TRBV30 and TRBJ2-5; D perhaps matches TRBD1 (5 bases). With 2 bases removed from V and 1 base from J, the gap between germline ends came to 8 bases. This CDR3 is 13 amino acids long. Per the germline V gene, CDR1 is GTSNPN and CDR2 is SVGIG (reference sequence).

Only a few counts were recorded for this clone. This rearrangement joins TRBV20-1 to TRBJ2-3, with D perhaps TRBD2 (5 bases). Trimming stripped 3 bases from V and 8 bases from J, with 9 bases between. The CDR3 length is 11 residues. Germline lookup yields CDR1 DFQATT and CDR2 SNEGSKA (reference sequence). The CDR3 bases are TGCAGTGCTAGGTGGGGAGTTACGCAGTATTTT. Its protein product is CSARWGVTQYF.

For the CDR3, the DNA is TGTGCCAGCAGCACAGGGGGCGGAGAAGCTTTCTTT. Protein sequence: CASSTGGGEAFF. The V gene is TRBV2, the J gene TRBJ1-1; the match to TRBD1 covers 9 bases. CDR3 size: 12 residues. Germline CDR1 reads SNHLY; CDR2 reads FYNNEI. Trimming at V came to 6 bases and at J to 8 bases, leaving 4 bases not matched to a gene.

The chain links TRBV10-3 to TRBJ1-5; TRBD1 aligns across 7 bases. Germline assignment: CDR1 ENHRY and CDR2 SYGVKD. Germline trimming cut 3 bases from V and 7 bases from J; bases unmatched to any gene: 6. CDR3 length: 14 amino acids. CDR3 sequence: CAISDRGREQPQHF. The CDR3 bases are TGTGCCATCAGTGATAGGGGGCGCGAACAGCCCCAGCATTTT.

This clone was counted only a few times. This chain connects TRBV18 to TRBJ2-1; either TRBD1 or TRBD2 may supply D (5 bases each). The germline V gene encodes CDR1 KGHSH and CDR2 LQKENI. The CDR3 loop spans 14 amino acids. V was trimmed by 2 bases and J by 8 bases, leaving 13 bases between them. DNA for the CDR3: TGTGCCAGCTCACCATACCCAGGGCGGGATGAGCAGTTCTTC. Translated: CASSPYPGRDEQFF.

The gene calls are TRBV30 and TRBJ1-6, with 9 bases that match TRBD1. Germline values: CDR1 GTSNPN, CDR2 SVGIG (reference sequence). V shed 8 bases, J shed 6 bases, and the junction held 8 bases outside the gene matches. The CDR3 is 14 amino acids. DNA of the CDR3: TGTGCCACCCAGGGACAGGGAATTAATTCACCCCTCCACTTT. It translates to CATQGQGINSPLHF.

The CDR3 DNA is TGTGCCAGTAGTGCAGACTACTATGGCTACACCTTC. Its protein is CASSADYYGYTF. The gene calls are TRBV19 and TRBJ1-2, with no clear D. The ends were cut back, 5 bases at V and 3 bases at J, with 7 bases in the middle. Germline V lookup: CDR1 LNHDA, CDR2 SQIVND (reference sequence). The CDR3 extends over 12 amino acids. The whole variable domain, filled in from reference TRBV19 and TRBJ1-2, reads DGGITQSPKYLFRKEGQNVTLSCEQNLNHDAMYWYRQDPGQGLRLIYYSQIVNDFQKGDIAEGYSVSREKKESFPLTVTSAQKNPTAFYLCASSADYYGYTFGSGTRLTVV.

The rearrangement uses TRBV5-4 and TRBJ2-5; D might be TRBD1 (5 bases). This CDR3 has 12 residues. Germline CDR1 SGHNT, CDR2 YYREEE (reference sequence). The V and J ends lost 4 bases and 5 bases respectively, with 9 bases between them. DNA for the CDR3: TGTGCCAGCAGCCTGGACACGGAGACCCAGTACTTC. It translates to CASSLDTETQYF.

As concerns this clone: An end of the junction does not agree with germline; a read error may underlie this. The CDR3 sequence: CASSTGPF. CDR3 sequence (DNA): TGTGCCAGCAGTACCGGCCCTTTC. V is TRBV28 and J is TRBJ1-2; D is unclear. Per germline, CDR1 MDHEN and CDR2 SYDVKM. CDR3 length equals 8 residues.

The chain is built from TRBV7-2 and TRBJ2-3; 11 bases fit TRBD2. CDR3 length equals 16 residues. Germline values: CDR1 SGHTA, CDR2 FQGNSA. V was pared by 5 bases and J by 6 bases, with 10 bases of the junction left unmatched. The CDR3 spells CASSPGGSGGADTQYF. CDR3 DNA sequence: TGTGCCAGCAGCCCCGGGGGTAGCGGGGGGGCGGATACGCAGTATTTT.

This clone was seen more than once but under ten times. Other DNA sequences in the same sample also yield this CDR3. The gene calls are TRBV7-9 and TRBJ2-7, with TRBD1 matching 7 bases. This CDR3 region has 15 residues. The V gene's germline CDR1 is SEHNR and CDR2 FQNEAQ (reference sequence). V lost 1 base to trimming and J lost 0 bases; unmatched junction nucleotides: 3. CDR3: CASSLEGTVSYEQYF. The CDR3 nucleotides are TGTGCCAGCAGCTTAGAAGGGACAGTCTCCTACGAGCAGTACTTC.

This clone was observed a few times. The chain uses TRBV4-3 and TRBJ2-3; maybe TRBD2 (6 bases). Trimming cost V 0 bases and J 1 base, with 8 bases left between them. The CDR3 has 15 amino acids. Germline CDR1 LGHNA, CDR2 YSLEER. The CDR3 sequence is CASSQDQRGTDTQYF. CDR3 sequence (DNA): TGCGCCAGCAGCCAAGATCAGCGGGGCACAGATACGCAGTATTTT.

This clone has only a few counts. The V call is TRBV6-6, the J call TRBJ1-2; 9 positions match TRBD1. Germline CDR1 and CDR2: MNHNY and SVGAGI (reference sequence). This CDR3 region has 16 residues. With 1 base clipped from V and 9 bases from J, the junction kept 12 bases outside the gene matches. The CDR3 region has the DNA TGTGCCAGCAGTTACTTAAACAGGGGGCGAGTTTATCGCTACACCTTC. It yields the protein CASSYLNRGRVYRYTF.

This clone has more than one count but fewer than ten. The chain uses TRBV4-2 and TRBJ2-1, with TRBD2 identical over 7 bases. Germline assignment: CDR1 LGHNA and CDR2 YNFKEQ. The CDR3 loop spans 17 amino acids. V shed 4 bases and J 0 bases; nucleotides not matched to a gene: 9. CDR3 DNA: TGTGCCAGCAGCCTTGGAGCGGGGACGGACTCCTACAATGAGCAGTTCTTC. It codes for CASSLGAGTDSYNEQFF.

The V call is TRBV29-1, the J call TRBJ2-3; possible D gene TRBD2, 5 bases. Germline V gene sequence: CDR1 SQVTM, CDR2 ANQGSEA. This CDR3 has 13 amino acids. V gave up 7 bases and J gave up 2 bases, with 13 bases separating them. The CDR3 DNA is TGCAGCGGATTGAAGGAGGTCACAGATACGCAGTATTTT. This sequence encodes CSGLKEVTDTQYF.

The chain uses TRBV7-9 and TRBJ2-1, with D hard to call. V was trimmed by 8 bases and J by 5 bases, leaving 16 bases between them. The CDR3 has 14 amino acids. Germline assignment: CDR1 SEHNR and CDR2 FQNEAQ (reference sequence). Here the CDR3 reads CASRSQNTNNEQFF. In DNA form, the CDR3 reads TGTGCCAGCCGTTCTCAAAACACTAACAATGAGCAGTTCTTC.

This clone was observed a few times. The V and J genes are TRBV27 and TRBJ1-5; the D gene is possibly TRBD1 (5 bases). Germline V gives CDR1 MNHEY, CDR2 SMNVEV (reference sequence). The CDR3 extends over 15 amino acids. V was cut by 3 bases and J by 4 bases, with 13 bases left in between. CDR3 protein: CASSFGGAGNQPQHF. CDR3 in DNA: TGTGCCAGCAGTTTCGGCGGGGCTGGGAATCAGCCCCAGCATTTT.

In its sample, this clone was seen a few times. This chain connects TRBV25-1 to TRBJ2-2; D remains ambiguous. The CDR3 extends over 14 amino acids. The V gene's germline CDR1 is MGHDK and CDR2 SYGVNS. V was clipped by 4 bases and J by 1 base, with 7 bases between them. As DNA, the CDR3 is TGTGCCAGCAGTGTTTCCAGGAACACCGGGGAGCTGTTTTTT. It is translated as CASSVSRNTGELFF.